This TCR beta chain was sequenced for a study of shared clonotypes between healthy human individuals. Study observations and caveats: Despite large depth, sorted-subset datasets appeared incompletely sequenced. A small donor pool kept down the genetic and exposure-history diversity that was represented.

Template for every sorted-subset replicate PCR totaled approximately 0.2 ug DNA, approximately 30,000 T cell genomes. Using immunoSEQ multiplex PCR, the repertoire was profiled, and TCRdb retains in-frame clones only, with some absent. Of more than 2 million clones detected, around 93% appear once; the ten largest clones hold 1.5% to 2%. CD45RO negativity and positive selection for CCR7 defined naive CD8 cells, a population that excluded terminally differentiated effector memory CD45RA+ cells. Nashville, Tennessee was home to all donors, who were Caucasian adults. Details on this clone: Its antigen is still unknown. Other DNA sequences in this specimen translate into the identical CDR3.

The germline CDR1 and CDR2 sequences are MNHNS and SASEGT. CDR3 length equals 12 residues. The V and J ends lost 8 bases and 4 bases, in that order; junction bases with no gene match: 2. The rearrangement links TRBV6-1 to TRBJ2-7; 10 bases are shared with TRBD1. The specimen sequenced was naive CD8+ T cells from PBMCs. This clonotype was obtained from a man between 18 and 35 years old in good health. Some clones in this sample may be carry-over from other donors' samples. DNA for the CDR3: TGTGCCAGCCGGACAGGGGGGTACGAGCAGTACTTC. Residues: CASRTGGYEQYF.